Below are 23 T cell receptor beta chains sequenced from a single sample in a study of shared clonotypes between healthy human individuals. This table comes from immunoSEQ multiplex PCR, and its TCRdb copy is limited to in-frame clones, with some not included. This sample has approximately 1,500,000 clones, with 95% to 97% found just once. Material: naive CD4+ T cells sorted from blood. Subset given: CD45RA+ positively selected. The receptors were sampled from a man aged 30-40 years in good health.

The chain's CDR3 is CSVKGTPGDLANEKLFF. DNA of the CDR3: TGCAGCGTGAAAGGGACACCAGGAGACCTCGCTAATGAAAAACTGTTTTTT. The rearrangement links TRBV29-1 to TRBJ1-4, with D possibly being TRBD1 (6 bases). The CDR3 contains 17 residues. The germline CDR1 and CDR2 sequences are SQVTM and ANQGSEA. Trimming removed 6 bases at V and 3 bases at J, with 23 bases between.

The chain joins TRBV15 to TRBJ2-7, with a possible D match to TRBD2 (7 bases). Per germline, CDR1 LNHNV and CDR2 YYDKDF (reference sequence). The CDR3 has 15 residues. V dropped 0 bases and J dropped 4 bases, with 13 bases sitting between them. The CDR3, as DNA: TGTGCCACCAGCAGAGAGGGGGCGGGGGTTTACGAGCAGTACTTC. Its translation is CATSREGAGVYEQYF.

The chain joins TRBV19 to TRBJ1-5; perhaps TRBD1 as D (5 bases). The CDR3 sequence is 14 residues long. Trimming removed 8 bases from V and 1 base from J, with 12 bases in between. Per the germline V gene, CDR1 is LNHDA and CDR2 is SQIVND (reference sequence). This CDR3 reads CASSGLLSNQPQHF. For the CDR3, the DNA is TGTGCCAGTTCGGGACTTTTAAGCAATCAGCCCCAGCATTTT.

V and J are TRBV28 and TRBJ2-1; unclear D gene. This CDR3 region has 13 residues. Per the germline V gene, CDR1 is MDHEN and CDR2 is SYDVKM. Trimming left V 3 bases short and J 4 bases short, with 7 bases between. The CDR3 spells CASSLDQYNEQFF. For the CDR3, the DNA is TGTGCCAGCAGTTTGGACCAATACAATGAGCAGTTCTTC. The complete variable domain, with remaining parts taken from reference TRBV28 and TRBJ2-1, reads DVKVTQSSRYLVKRTGEKVFLECVQDMDHENMFWYRQDPGLGLRLIYFSYDVKMKEKGDIPEGYSVSREKKERFSLILESASTNQTSMYLCASSLDQYNEQFFGPGTRLTVL.

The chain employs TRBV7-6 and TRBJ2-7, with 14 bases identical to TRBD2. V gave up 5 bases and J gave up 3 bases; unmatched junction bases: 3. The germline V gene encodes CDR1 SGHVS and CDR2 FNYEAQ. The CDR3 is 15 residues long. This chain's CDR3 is CASSIGTSGSYEQYF. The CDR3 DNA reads TGTGCCAGCAGCATCGGGACTAGCGGGAGCTACGAGCAGTACTTC.

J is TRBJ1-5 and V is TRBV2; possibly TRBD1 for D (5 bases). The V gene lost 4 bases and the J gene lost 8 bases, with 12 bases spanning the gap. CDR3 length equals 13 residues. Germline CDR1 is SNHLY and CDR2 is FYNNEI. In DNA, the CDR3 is TGTGCCAGCAGTGCAGGGAATGGGGAGCCCCAGCATTTT. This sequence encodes CASSAGNGEPQHF.

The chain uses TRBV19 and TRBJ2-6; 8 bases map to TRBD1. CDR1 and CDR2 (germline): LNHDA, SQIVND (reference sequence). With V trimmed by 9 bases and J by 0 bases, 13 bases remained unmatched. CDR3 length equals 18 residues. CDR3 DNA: TGTGCCAGCCGGAAATCCGGGACAGGATTCTCTGGGGCCAACGTCCTGACTTTC. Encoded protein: CASRKSGTGFSGANVLTF.

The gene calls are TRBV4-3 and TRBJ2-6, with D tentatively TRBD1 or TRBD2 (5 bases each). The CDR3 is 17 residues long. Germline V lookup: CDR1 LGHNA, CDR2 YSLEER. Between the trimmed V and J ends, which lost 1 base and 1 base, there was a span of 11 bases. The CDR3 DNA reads TGCGCCAGCAGCCAAGTTGGCGAGGGGTCTGGGGCCAACGTCCTGACTTTC. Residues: CASSQVGEGSGANVLTF.

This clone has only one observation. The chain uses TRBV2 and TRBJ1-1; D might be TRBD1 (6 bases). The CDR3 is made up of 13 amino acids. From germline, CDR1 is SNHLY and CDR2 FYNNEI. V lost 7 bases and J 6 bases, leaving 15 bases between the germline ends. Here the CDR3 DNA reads TGTGCCAGCATGGGGGGGCGATTACCTGAAGCTTTCTTT. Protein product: CASMGGRLPEAFF.

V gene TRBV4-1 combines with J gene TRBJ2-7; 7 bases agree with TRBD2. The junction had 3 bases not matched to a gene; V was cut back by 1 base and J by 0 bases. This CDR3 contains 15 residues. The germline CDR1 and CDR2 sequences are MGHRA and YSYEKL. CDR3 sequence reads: CASSQAWDYSYEQYF. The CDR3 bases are TGCGCCAGCAGCCAAGCTTGGGACTACTCCTACGAGCAGTACTTC.

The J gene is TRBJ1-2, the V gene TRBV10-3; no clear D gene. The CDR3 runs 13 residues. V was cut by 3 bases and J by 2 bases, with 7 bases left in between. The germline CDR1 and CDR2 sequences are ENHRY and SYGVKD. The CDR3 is CAISDRPNYGYTF. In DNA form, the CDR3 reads TGTGCCATCAGTGACAGACCAAACTATGGCTACACCTTC.

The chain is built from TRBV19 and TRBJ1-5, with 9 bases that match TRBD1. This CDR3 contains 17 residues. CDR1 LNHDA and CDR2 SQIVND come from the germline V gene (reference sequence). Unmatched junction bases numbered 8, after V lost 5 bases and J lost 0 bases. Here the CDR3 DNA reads TGTGCCAGTAGTCGGACAGGGGCCCGTTTTAGCAATCAGCCCCAGCATTTT. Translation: CASSRTGARFSNQPQHF.

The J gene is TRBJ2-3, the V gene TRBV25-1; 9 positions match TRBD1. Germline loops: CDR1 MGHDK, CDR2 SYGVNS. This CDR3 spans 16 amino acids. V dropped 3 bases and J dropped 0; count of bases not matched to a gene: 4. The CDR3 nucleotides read TGTGCCAGCAGTGAGTGGGGACAGGGCAGCACAGATACGCAGTATTTT. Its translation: CASSEWGQGSTDTQYF.

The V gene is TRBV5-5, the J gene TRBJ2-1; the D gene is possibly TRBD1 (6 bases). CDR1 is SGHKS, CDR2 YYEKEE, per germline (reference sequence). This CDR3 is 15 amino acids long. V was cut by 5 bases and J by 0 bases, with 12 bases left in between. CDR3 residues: CASRRDTFSYNEQFF. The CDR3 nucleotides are TGTGCCAGCAGGAGGGACACGTTCTCCTACAATGAGCAGTTCTTC.

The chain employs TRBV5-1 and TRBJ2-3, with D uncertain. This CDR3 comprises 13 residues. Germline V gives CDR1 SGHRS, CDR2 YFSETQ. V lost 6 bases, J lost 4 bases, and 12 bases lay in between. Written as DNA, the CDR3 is TGCGCCAGCAATCAGGTTGAAGCAGATACGCAGTATTTT. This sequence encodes CASNQVEADTQYF.

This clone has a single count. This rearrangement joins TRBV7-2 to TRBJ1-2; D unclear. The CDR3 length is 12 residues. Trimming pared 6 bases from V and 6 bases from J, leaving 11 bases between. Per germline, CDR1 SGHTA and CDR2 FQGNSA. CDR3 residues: CASRPSPHGYTF. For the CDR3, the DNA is TGTGCCAGCAGACCCTCCCCTCATGGCTACACCTTC.

CDR3: CAISESGQGYNEQFF. The DNA of the CDR3 is TGTGCCATCAGTGAGTCGGGACAGGGGTACAATGAGCAGTTCTTC. This rearrangement joins TRBV10-3 to TRBJ2-1; TRBD1 matches at 10 bases. The germline gives CDR1 ENHRY, CDR2 SYGVKD. This CDR3 has 15 amino acids. The ends lost 0 bases at V and 4 bases at J; junction bases unmatched: 0.

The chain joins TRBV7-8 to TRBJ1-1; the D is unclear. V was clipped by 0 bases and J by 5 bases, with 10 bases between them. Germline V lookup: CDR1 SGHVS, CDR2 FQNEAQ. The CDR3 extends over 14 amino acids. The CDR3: CASSLAWVGTEAFF. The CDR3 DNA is TGTGCCAGCAGCTTAGCGTGGGTTGGGACTGAAGCTTTCTTT.

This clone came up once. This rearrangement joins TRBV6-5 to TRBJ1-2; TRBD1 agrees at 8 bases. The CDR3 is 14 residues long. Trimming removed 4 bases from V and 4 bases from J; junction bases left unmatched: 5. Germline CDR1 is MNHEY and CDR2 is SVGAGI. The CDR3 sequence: CASSFNRGSYGYTF. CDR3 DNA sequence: TGTGCCAGCAGTTTCAACAGGGGGAGCTATGGCTACACCTTC.

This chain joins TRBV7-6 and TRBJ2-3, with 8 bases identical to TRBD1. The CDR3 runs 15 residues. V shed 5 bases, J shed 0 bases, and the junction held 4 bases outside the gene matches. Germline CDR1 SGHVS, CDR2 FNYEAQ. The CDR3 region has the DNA TGTGCCAGCAGCCCCCGACAGGGGAGCACAGATACGCAGTATTTT. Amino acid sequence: CASSPRQGSTDTQYF. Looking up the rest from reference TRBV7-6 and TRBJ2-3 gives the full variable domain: GAGVSQSPRYKVTKRGQDVALRCDPISGHVSLYWYRQALGQGPEFLTYFNYEAQQDKSGLPNDRFSAERPEGSISTLTIQRTEQRDSAMYRCASSPRQGSTDTQYFGPGTRLTVL.

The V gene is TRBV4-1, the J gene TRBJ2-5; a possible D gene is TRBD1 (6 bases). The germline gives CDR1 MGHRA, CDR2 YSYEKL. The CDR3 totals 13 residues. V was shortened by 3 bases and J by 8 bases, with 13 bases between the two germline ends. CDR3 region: CASSHDLRGTQYF. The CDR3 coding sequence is TGCGCCAGCAGCCATGACCTCAGGGGCACCCAGTACTTC.

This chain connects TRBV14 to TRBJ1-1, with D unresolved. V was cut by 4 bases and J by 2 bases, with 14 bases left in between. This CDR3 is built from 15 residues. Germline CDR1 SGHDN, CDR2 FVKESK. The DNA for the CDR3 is TGTGCCAGCAGCCCGGCGAAAGATTTTAACACTGAAGCTTTCTTT. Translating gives CASSPAKDFNTEAFF. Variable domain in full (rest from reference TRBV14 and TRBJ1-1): EAGVTQFPSHSVIEKGQTVTLRCDPISGHDNLYWYRRVMGKEIKFLLHFVKESKQDESGMPNNRFLAERTGGTYSTLKVQPAELEDSGVYFCASSPAKDFNTEAFFGQGTRLTVV.

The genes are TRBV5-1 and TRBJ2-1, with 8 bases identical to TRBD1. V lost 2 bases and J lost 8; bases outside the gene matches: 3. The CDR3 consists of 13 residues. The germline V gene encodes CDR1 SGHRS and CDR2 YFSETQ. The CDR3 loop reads CASSLDRGHEQFF. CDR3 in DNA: TGCGCCAGCAGCTTAGACAGGGGCCATGAGCAGTTCTTC.